Reported below is one T cell receptor beta chain. Its specificity is unknown. CDR3 length: 16 amino acids. Trimming at V came to 5 bases and at J to 3 bases, leaving 8 bases not matched to a gene. CDR1 and CDR2 (germline): SGHVS, FQNEAQ. The source of the sample is a study of cytomegalovirus exposure and HLA in healthy donors. PCR amplification relied on 60 Vbeta primers (plus 13 Jbeta primers). TCRdb keeps only in-frame clones here, not all; method: immunoSEQ multiplex PCR. The data contain 60,000 to 90,000 clones, less than 85% of them singletons. General study points: The study designated 164 TCR beta chains cytomegalovirus-associated. The classifier reportedly diagnosed cytomegalovirus status with high sensitivity and specificity. Within a later analysis, the majority of CMV-associated TCR beta chains appeared HLA-restricted. A previous analysis found most TCR beta V segments productive roughly 87% or roughly 30% of the time.

This chain uses TRBV7-8 with TRBJ2-2; 8 bases are shared with TRBD1. The sequencing sample was made of PBMCs. The source of this sequence is a woman aged 45 to 65 in good health and CMV-seropositive. CDR3 sequence: CASSRGQGGDTGELFF. CDR3 in DNA: TGTGCCAGCAGCAGAGGACAGGGTGGGGACACCGGGGAGCTGTTTTTT.